These 24 T cell receptor beta chains originate from one sample sequenced in a study of brain metastases from non-small cell lung cancer. Data came from immunoSEQ multiplex PCR; TCRdb stores just in-frame clones and leaves some out. The table records fewer than 15,000 clones, around four fifths of them present only once. Sequencing was performed on primary lung tumor tissue. The receptors stem from a donor at least 40 years old with non-small cell lung cancer.

The V and J genes are TRBV24-1 and TRBJ2-5, with TRBD1 matching 9 bases. V lost 2 bases and J lost 5; bases outside the gene matches: 5. This CDR3 has 15 amino acids. Germline assignment: CDR1 KGHDR and CDR2 SFDVKD. The CDR3 protein is CATSDSWTGVETQYF. Written as DNA, the CDR3 is TGTGCCACCAGTGATTCGTGGACAGGGGTGGAGACCCAGTACTTC.

About this clone itself: In the same sample, other DNA sequences code for this CDR3. V usage is TRBV27 and J usage is TRBJ1-3, with a weak D call TRBD1 (5 bases). Trimming took 4 bases from V and 3 from J, leaving 13 bases between them. Germline CDR1 is MNHEY and CDR2 is SMNVEV (reference sequence). The CDR3 length is 15 residues. CDR3: CASSSRDGRGNTIYF. For the CDR3, the DNA is TGTGCCAGCAGTTCCCGGGACGGGCGTGGAAACACCATATATTTT.

The gene calls are TRBV30 and TRBJ1-1, with D possibly being TRBD1 (5 bases). CDR1 and CDR2 (germline): GTSNPN, SVGIG (reference sequence). This CDR3 is 14 amino acids long. The V end was cut by 3 bases, the J end by 1 base, with 12 bases between. The CDR3: CAWRAGLTNTEAFF. DNA of the CDR3: TGTGCCTGGAGGGCGGGACTCACGAACACTGAAGCTTTCTTT. The full variable domain, in which reference TRBV30 and TRBJ1-1 provide the parts outside the CDR3, is SQTIHQWPATLVQPVGSPLSLECTVEGTSNPNLYWYRQAAGRGLQLLFYSVGIGQISSEVPQNLSASRPQDRQFILSSKKLLLSDSGFYLCAWRAGLTNTEAFFGQGTRLTVV.

The chain has TRBV7-6 and TRBJ2-1, with 12 bases lining up with TRBD2. This CDR3 has 18 amino acids. The junction had 11 bases not matched to a gene; V was cut back by 3 bases and J by 5 bases. Germline V gene lookup returns CDR1 SGHVS and CDR2 FNYEAQ. Here the CDR3 reads CASSFRLAGALYHNEQFF. CDR3 coding DNA: TGTGCCAGCAGCTTCAGACTAGCGGGGGCCCTTTACCACAATGAGCAGTTCTTC.

This clone was found a few times. This chain uses TRBV5-6 with TRBJ1-6, with a possible D match to TRBD1 (6 bases). Germline-derived CDR1 and CDR2 are SGHDT and YYEEEE. The V end was cut by 4 bases, the J end by 9 bases, with 14 bases between. CDR3 length equals 14 residues. The CDR3 reads CASSGGRTVSPLHF. CDR3 coding DNA: TGTGCCAGCAGCGGGGGACGGACAGTTTCACCCCTCCACTTT.

The J gene is TRBJ1-1, the V gene TRBV3-1 (or the pseudogene TRBV3-2); 9 positions match TRBD1. The length of the CDR3 is 16 residues. Trimming took 4 bases from V and 6 from J; bases not matched to a gene: 12. Germline assignment: CDR1 LGHDT and CDR2 YNNKEL (reference sequence). In nucleotides, the CDR3 is TGTGCCAGCAGCCTACCCGGGACAGGGAGGGTCGCTGAAGCTTTCTTT. As protein: CASSLPGTGRVAEAFF.

The chain links TRBV24-1 to TRBJ2-3; D may be TRBD1 (5 bases). This CDR3 spans 17 amino acids. The V end lost 3 bases, the J end lost 6 bases, and 21 bases lay between the germline ends. Looked up from germline, CDR1 is KGHDR and CDR2 is SFDVKD. The CDR3 protein is CATSDGAHAPGMDTQYF. CDR3 coding DNA: TGTGCCACCAGTGATGGGGCCCACGCCCCAGGTATGGATACGCAGTATTTT.

This sequence joins TRBV6-5 and TRBJ1-4, with D unclear. Germline CDR1 reads MNHEY; CDR2 reads SVGAGI. The length of the CDR3 is 15 residues. Deletions cut 0 bases from V and 0 bases from J, with 5 bases between. The CDR3 DNA sequence: TGTGCCAGCAGTTACTCCCCAGCAACTAATGAAAAACTGTTTTTT. It specifies CASSYSPATNEKLFF.

This chain uses TRBV27 with TRBJ2-7; 8 bases match TRBD1. CDR1 is MNHEY, CDR2 SMNVEV, per germline (reference sequence). The CDR3 covers 14 residues. V lost 4 bases to trimming and J lost 5 bases; unmatched junction nucleotides: 7. The DNA for the CDR3 is TGTGCCAGCAGTTCCGATCGGACAGGGCACGAGCAGTACTTC. Translating gives CASSSDRTGHEQYF.

Turning to this clone: A junction end diverges from the germline sequence, so it may reflect a read error. The chain links TRBV28 to TRBJ2-7; 9 bases are shared with TRBD1. CDR1 is MDHEN, CDR2 SYDVKM, per germline. CDR3 length equals 15 residues. The CDR3 loop reads CASCSGTGGSYKQYF. The CDR3 DNA reads as TGTGCCAGCTGCTCAGGAACAGGGGGCTCCTACAAGCAGTACTTC.

J is TRBJ1-1 and V is TRBV29-1; weak D call: TRBD1 (6 bases). V lost 5 bases, J lost 6 bases, and 13 bases lay in between. The CDR3 extends over 12 amino acids. Germline V lookup: CDR1 SQVTM, CDR2 ANQGSEA. The CDR3 protein is CSVQGMSAEAFF. The CDR3 DNA reads as TGCAGCGTTCAGGGGATGTCGGCTGAAGCTTTCTTT.

This chain uses TRBV5-4 with TRBJ2-3, with 9 bases identical to TRBD2. Per germline, CDR1 SGHNT and CDR2 YYREEE (reference sequence). CDR3 length: 16 amino acids. Unmatched junction bases numbered 6, after V lost 0 bases and J lost 4 bases. The CDR3 loop is CASSLAGGGAADTQYF. The CDR3 DNA reads TGTGCCAGCAGCTTGGCCGGCGGGGGGGCCGCAGATACGCAGTATTTT.

The J gene is TRBJ1-1, the V gene TRBV6-4; unclear D gene. Trimming cost V 5 bases and J 0 bases, with 7 bases left between them. CDR3 length: 13 residues. CDR1 is MRHNA, CDR2 SNTAGT, per germline. The CDR3 DNA reads as TGTGCCAGCAGTCAATATCTGAACACTGAAGCTTTCTTT. Translation gives CASSQYLNTEAFF.

A single count supports this clone. This chain connects TRBV2 to TRBJ1-4; D gene uncertain. Germline V gene data show CDR1 as SNHLY and CDR2 as FYNNEI. There are 15 residues in the CDR3. V was clipped by 2 bases and J by 5 bases, with 12 bases between them. The CDR3 DNA follows: TGTGCCAGCAGTGAAACTGTGGCAGTAAATGAAAAACTGTTTTTT. This translates into CASSETVAVNEKLFF.

A note on this clone: Germline and junction disagree at one end, which may indicate a read error. Other nucleotide sequences from this sample produce the same CDR3. The rearrangement joins TRBV12-5 to TRBJ1-5; TRBD1 aligns across 9 bases. This CDR3 has 17 residues. The V gene's germline CDR1 is LGHNT and CDR2 FRNRAP. In DNA form, the CDR3 reads TGTGCTAGTGGCTTTTATCTCTTGGACAGGGGCGGGGAGCCCCAACATTTT. Its translation: CASGFYLLDRGGEPQHF.

This chain uses TRBV20-1 with TRBJ2-1; D is ambiguous. This CDR3 has 10 residues. V was clipped by 5 bases and J by 9 bases, with 8 bases between them. CDR1 DFQATT and CDR2 SNEGSKA come from the germline V gene (reference sequence). In DNA, the CDR3 is TGCAGTGCTCTACTCGTTGAGCAGTTCTTC. This encodes CSALLVEQFF.

This chain connects TRBV27 to TRBJ2-3; D is unresolved. The CDR3 runs 12 residues. CDR1 and CDR2 from the germline V gene are MNHEY and SMNVEV (reference sequence). The CDR3 here is CVLRTAGDTQYF. The CDR3 DNA is TGTGTCCTGAGGACGGCTGGAGATACGCAGTATTTT.

V is TRBV7-3 and J is TRBJ1-1; 9 bases are shared with TRBD1. In germline, CDR1 is SGHTA, CDR2 FQGTGA. The CDR3 sequence is 14 residues long. Unmatched junction bases numbered 5, after V lost 2 bases and J lost 7 bases. The CDR3 coding sequence is TGTGCCAGCAGCTTACGGGGACAGGGATTTGAAGCTTTCTTT. Translation: CASSLRGQGFEAFF.

The chain carries TRBV4-1 and TRBJ1-2; D gene uncertain. Looked up from germline, CDR1 is MGHRA and CDR2 is YSYEKL. The CDR3 spans 15 residues. V lost 0 bases to trimming and J lost 3 bases, with 11 bases between them. CDR3 coding DNA: TGCGCCAGCAGCCAAGATGGTGGCTCCTACTATGGCTACACCTTC. Translating it yields CASSQDGGSYYGYTF.

The chain uses TRBV4-3 and TRBJ1-2, with a weak D call TRBD1 (5 bases). Trimming shortened V by 0 bases and J by 4 bases, and 18 bases separated the two germline ends. The CDR3 totals 17 residues. Germline assignment: CDR1 LGHNA and CDR2 YSLEER. The CDR3 is CASSQDLTLGGVYGYTF. The CDR3 DNA reads as TGCGCCAGCAGCCAAGATCTAACCCTGGGAGGGGTCTATGGCTACACCTTC.

The rearrangement joins TRBV7-9 to TRBJ1-3, with D unclear. V shed 5 bases and J shed 3 bases, with 2 bases lying between them. Germline V CDR1 and CDR2: SEHNR, FQNEAQ (reference sequence). This CDR3 has 11 amino acids. CDR3 in DNA: TGTGCCAGCAGCCATGGAAACACCATATATTTT. The encoded protein is CASSHGNTIYF.

In regard to this clone: A read error may be the cause here, since a much bigger clone is one base away. Other DNA sequences in the sample encode the same CDR3. The V call is TRBV4-3, the J call TRBJ1-1; D gene unclear. The CDR3 contains 15 residues. Germline V gives CDR1 LGHNA, CDR2 YSLEER. CDR3 amino acids: CASSQDARMNTEAFF. The CDR3 DNA reads as TGCGCCAGCAGTCAAGATGCCCGGATGAACACTGAAGCTTTCTTT.

The chain carries TRBV28 and TRBJ1-3; D call uncertain. CDR3 size: 14 residues. V lost 6 bases to trimming and J lost 2 bases, with 11 bases between them. CDR1 and CDR2 (germline): MDHEN, SYDVKM. Written as DNA, the CDR3 is TGTGCCAGCAGGCCCAGACACCCTGGAAACACCATATATTTT. This translates into CASRPRHPGNTIYF.

The rearrangement links TRBV9 to TRBJ2-1; possibly TRBD1 or TRBD2 for D (6 bases each). V was pared by 8 bases and J by 7 bases, with 25 bases between. Germline V gene lookup returns CDR1 SGDLS and CDR2 YYNGEE. The length of the CDR3 is 16 residues. CDR3 DNA sequence: TGTGCCAGTAGCCCCTACCGGGGGCAGGGGCAGAATGAGCAGTTCTTC. This codes for CASSPYRGQGQNEQFF.